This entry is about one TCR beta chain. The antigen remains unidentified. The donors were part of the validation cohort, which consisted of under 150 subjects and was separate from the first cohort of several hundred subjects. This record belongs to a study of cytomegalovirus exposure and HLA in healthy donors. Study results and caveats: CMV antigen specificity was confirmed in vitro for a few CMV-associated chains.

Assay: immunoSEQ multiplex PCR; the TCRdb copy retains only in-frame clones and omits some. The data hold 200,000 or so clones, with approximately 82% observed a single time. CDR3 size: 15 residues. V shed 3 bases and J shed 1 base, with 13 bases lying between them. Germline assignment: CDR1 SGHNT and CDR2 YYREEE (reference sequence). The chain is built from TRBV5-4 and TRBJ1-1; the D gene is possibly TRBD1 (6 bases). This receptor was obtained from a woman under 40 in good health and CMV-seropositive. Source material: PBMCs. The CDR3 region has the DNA TGTGCCAGCAGCTCTGAACAGGGCTCGAACACTGAAGCTTTCTTT. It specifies CASSSEQGSNTEAFF.